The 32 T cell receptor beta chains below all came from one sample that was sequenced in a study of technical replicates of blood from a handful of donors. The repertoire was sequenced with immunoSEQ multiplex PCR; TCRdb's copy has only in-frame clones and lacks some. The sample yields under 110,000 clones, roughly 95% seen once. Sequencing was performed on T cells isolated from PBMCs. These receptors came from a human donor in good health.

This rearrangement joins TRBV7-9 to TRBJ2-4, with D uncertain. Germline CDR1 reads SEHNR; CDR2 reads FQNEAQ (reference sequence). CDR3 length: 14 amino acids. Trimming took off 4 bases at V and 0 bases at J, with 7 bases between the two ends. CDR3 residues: CASSSTVAKNIQYF. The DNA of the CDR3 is TGTGCCAGCAGCTCTACAGTAGCCAAAAACATTCAGTACTTC.

CDR3 protein: CASSTEFNTEAFF. In DNA, the CDR3 is TGTGCCAGTAGTACGGAGTTTAACACTGAAGCTTTCTTT. The chain employs TRBV19 and TRBJ1-1, with D hard to call. V lost 4 bases and J 2 bases, leaving 8 bases between the germline ends. Germline V gives CDR1 LNHDA, CDR2 SQIVND (reference sequence). This CDR3 contains 13 residues.

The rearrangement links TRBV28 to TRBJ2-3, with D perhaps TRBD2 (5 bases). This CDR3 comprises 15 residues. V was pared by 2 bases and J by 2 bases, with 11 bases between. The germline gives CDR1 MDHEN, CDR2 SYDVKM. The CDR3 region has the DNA TGTGCCAGCAGTTTACCCCGGGGATACACAGATACGCAGTATTTT. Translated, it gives CASSLPRGYTDTQYF.

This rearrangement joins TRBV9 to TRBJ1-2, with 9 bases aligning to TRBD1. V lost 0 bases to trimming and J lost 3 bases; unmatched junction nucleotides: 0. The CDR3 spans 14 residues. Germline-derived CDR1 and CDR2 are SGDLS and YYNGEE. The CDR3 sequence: CASSVGQGDYGYTF. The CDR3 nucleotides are TGTGCCAGCAGCGTAGGACAGGGGGACTATGGCTACACCTTC.

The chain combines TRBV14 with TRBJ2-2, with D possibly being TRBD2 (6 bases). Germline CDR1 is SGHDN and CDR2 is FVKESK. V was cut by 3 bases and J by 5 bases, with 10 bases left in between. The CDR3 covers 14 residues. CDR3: CASSQQTSTGELFF. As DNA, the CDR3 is TGTGCCAGCAGCCAGCAGACTAGTACCGGGGAGCTGTTTTTT.

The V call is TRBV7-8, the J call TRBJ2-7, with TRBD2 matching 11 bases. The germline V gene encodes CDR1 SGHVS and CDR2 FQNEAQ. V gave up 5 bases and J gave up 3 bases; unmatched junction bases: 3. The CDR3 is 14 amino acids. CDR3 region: CASSQTSGSYEQYF. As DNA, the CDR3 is TGTGCCAGCAGCCAAACTAGCGGGAGCTACGAGCAGTACTTC. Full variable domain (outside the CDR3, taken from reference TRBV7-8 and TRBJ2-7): GAGVSQSPRYKVAKRGQDVALRCDPISGHVSLFWYQQALGQGPEFLTYFQNEAQLDKSGLPSDRFFAERPEGSVSTLKIQRTQQEDSAVYLCASSQTSGSYEQYFGPGTRLTVT.

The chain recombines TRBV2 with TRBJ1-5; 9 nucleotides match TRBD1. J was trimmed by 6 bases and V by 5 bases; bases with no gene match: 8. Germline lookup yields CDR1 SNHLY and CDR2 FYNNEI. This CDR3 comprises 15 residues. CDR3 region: CASSNTGGESQPQHF. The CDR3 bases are TGTGCCAGCAGTAATACAGGGGGCGAAAGTCAGCCCCAGCATTTT.

The CDR3 here is CASSSQGILDTQYF. The CDR3 DNA reads as TGTGCCAGCAGTTCACAGGGAATTTTGGATACGCAGTATTTT. The chain combines TRBV6-5 with TRBJ2-3, with D possibly TRBD1 on 6 matching bases. V was clipped by 4 bases and J by 6 bases, with 14 bases between them. Germline loops: CDR1 MNHEY, CDR2 SVGAGI. CDR3 length: 14 amino acids.

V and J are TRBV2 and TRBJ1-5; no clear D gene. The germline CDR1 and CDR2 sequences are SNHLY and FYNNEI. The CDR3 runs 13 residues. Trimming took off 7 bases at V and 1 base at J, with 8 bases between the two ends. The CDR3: CASMLESNQPQHF. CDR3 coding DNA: TGTGCCAGCATGCTGGAGAGCAATCAGCCCCAGCATTTT.

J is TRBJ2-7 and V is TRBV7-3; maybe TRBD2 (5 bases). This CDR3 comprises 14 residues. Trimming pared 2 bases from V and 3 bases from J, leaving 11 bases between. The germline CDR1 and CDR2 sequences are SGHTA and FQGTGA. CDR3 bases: TGTGCCAGCAGCTTAGGGCTAGCCGGCTACGAGCAGTACTTC. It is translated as CASSLGLAGYEQYF.

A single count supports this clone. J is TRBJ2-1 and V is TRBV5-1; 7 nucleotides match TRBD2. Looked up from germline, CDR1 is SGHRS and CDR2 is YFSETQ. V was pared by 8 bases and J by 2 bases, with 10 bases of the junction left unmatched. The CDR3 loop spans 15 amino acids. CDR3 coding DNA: TGCGCCAGTAAGGGACTGGCGGGGGCCTACAATGAGCAGTTCTTC. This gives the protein CASKGLAGAYNEQFF.

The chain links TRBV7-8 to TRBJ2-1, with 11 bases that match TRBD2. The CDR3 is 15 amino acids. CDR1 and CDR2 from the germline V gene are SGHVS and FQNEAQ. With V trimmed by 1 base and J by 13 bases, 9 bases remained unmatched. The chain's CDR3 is CASSLGLAGPGGQFF. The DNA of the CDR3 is TGTGCCAGCAGCTTAGGACTAGCGGGACCTGGGGGACAGTTCTTC.

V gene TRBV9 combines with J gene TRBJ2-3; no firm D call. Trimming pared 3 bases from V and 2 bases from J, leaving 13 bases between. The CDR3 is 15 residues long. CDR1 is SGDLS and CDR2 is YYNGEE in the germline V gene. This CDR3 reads CASSGYDLHTDTQYF. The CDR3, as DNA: TGTGCCAGCAGCGGATATGACTTACACACAGATACGCAGTATTTT.

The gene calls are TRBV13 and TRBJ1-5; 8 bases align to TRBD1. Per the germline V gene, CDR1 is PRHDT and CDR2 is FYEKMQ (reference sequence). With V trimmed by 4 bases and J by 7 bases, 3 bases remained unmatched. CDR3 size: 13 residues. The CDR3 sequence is CASSSDRGQPQHF. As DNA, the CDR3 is TGTGCCAGCAGCTCTGACAGGGGACAGCCCCAGCATTTT.

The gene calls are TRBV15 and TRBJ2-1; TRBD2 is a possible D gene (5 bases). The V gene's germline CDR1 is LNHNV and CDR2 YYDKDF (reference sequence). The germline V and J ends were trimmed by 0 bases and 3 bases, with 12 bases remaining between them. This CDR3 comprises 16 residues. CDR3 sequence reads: CATSRDEGEGYNEQFF. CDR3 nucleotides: TGTGCCACCAGCAGAGATGAGGGCGAGGGCTACAATGAGCAGTTCTTC.

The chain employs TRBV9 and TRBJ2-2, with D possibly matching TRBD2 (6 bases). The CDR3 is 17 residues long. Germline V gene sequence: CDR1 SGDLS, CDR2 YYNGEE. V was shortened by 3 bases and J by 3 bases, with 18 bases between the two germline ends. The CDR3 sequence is CASSDPRRGPYTGELFF. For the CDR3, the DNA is TGTGCCAGCAGCGACCCACGGCGGGGACCTTACACCGGGGAGCTGTTTTTT. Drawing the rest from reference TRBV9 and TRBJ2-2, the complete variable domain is DSGVTQTPKHLITATGQRVTLRCSPRSGDLSVYWYQQSLDQGLQFLIQYYNGEERAKGNILERFSAQQFPDLHSELNLSSLELGDSALYFCASSDPRRGPYTGELFFGEGSRLTVL.

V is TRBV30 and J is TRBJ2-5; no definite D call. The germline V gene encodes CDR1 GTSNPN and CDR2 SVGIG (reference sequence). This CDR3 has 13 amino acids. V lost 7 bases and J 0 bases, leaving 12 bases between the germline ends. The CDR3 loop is CASTARNQETQYF. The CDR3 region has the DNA TGTGCCTCCACGGCGAGGAACCAAGAGACCCAGTACTTC.

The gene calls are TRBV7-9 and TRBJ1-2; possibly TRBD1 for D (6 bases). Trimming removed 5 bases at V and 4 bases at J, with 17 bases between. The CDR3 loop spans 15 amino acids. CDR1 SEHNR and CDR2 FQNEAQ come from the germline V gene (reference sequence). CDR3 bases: TGTGCCAGCAGCCCTAGACGCGGGGGCCCCTATGGCTACACCTTC. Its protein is CASSPRRGGPYGYTF.

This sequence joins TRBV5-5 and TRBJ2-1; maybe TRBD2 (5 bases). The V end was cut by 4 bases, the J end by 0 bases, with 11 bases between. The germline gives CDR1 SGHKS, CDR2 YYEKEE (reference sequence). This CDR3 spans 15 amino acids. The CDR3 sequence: CASSAGLSSYNEQFF. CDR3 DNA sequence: TGTGCCAGCAGCGCCGGACTGAGCTCCTACAATGAGCAGTTCTTC.

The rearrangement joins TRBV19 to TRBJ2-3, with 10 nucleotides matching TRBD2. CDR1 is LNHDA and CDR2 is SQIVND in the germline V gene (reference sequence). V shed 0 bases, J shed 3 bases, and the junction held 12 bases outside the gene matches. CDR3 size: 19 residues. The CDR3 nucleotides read TGTGCCAGTAGTATAGATGTCGCTAGCGGGGGACCTTTGACAGATACGCAGTATTTT. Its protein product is CASSIDVASGGPLTDTQYF. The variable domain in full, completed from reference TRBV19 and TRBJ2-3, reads DGGITQSPKYLFRKEGQNVTLSCEQNLNHDAMYWYRQDPGQGLRLIYYSQIVNDFQKGDIAEGYSVSREKKESFPLTVTSAQKNPTAFYLCASSIDVASGGPLTDTQYFGPGTRLTVL.

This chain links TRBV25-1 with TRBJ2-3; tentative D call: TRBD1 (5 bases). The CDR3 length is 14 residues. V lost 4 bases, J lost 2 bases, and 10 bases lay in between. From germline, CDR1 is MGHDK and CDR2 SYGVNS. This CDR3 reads CASSGRQFTDTQYF. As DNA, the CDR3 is TGTGCCAGCAGTGGGAGACAGTTCACAGATACGCAGTATTTT.

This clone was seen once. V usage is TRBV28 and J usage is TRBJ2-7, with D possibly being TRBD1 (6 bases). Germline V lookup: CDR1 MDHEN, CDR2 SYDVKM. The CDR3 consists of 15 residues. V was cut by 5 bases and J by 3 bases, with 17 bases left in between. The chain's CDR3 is CASSDLRQGIYEQYF. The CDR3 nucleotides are TGTGCCAGCAGTGACCTGAGGCAGGGGATCTACGAGCAGTACTTC.

CDR3: CASRWTSGNYEQYF. As DNA, the CDR3 is TGTGCCAGCAGGTGGACTAGCGGGAACTACGAGCAGTACTTC. The rearrangement joins TRBV11-1 to TRBJ2-7; 12 positions match TRBD2. V was pared by 6 bases and J by 3 bases, with 3 bases of the junction left unmatched. This CDR3 spans 14 amino acids. CDR1 is SGHAT, CDR2 FQDESV, per germline (reference sequence).

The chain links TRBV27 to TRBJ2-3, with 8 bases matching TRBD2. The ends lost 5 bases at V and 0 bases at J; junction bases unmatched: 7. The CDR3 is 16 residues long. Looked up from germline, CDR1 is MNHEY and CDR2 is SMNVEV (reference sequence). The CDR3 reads CASSENSGTSTDTQYF. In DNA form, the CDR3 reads TGTGCCAGCAGTGAGAATAGCGGGACTAGCACAGATACGCAGTATTTT.

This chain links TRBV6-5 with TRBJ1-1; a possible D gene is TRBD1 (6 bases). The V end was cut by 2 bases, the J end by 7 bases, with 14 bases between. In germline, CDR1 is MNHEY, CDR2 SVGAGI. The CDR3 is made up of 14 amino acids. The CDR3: CASSYRQGMGEAFF. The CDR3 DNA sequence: TGTGCCAGCAGTTACAGGCAGGGGATGGGTGAAGCTTTCTTT.

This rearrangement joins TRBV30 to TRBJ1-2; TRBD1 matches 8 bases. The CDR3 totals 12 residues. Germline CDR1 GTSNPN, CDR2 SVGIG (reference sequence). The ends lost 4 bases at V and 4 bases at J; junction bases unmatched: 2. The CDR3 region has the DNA TGTGCCTGGACGGACAGGGTCTATGGCTACACCTTC. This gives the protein CAWTDRVYGYTF.

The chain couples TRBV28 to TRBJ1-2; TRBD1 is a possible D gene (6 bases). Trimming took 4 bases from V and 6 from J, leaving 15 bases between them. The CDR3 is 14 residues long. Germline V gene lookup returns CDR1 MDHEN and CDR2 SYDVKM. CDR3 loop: CASSSGQSLNGYTF. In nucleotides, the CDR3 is TGTGCCAGCAGTTCCGGACAGAGTTTGAATGGCTACACCTTC.

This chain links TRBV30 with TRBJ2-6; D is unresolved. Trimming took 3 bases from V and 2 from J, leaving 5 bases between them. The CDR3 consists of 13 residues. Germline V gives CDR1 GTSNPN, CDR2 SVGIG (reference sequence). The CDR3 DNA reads TGTGCCTGGAGGTTCGCTGGGGCCAACGTCCTGACTTTC. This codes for CAWRFAGANVLTF.

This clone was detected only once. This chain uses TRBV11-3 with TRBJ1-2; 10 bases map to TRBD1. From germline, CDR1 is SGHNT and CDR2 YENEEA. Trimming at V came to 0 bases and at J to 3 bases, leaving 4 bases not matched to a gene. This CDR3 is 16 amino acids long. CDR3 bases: TGTGCCAGCAGCTTAGAAAAGACAGGGGGCGACTATGGCTACACCTTC. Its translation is CASSLEKTGGDYGYTF. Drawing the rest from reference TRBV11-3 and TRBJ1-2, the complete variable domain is EAGVVQSPRYKIIEKKQPVAFWCNPISGHNTLYWYLQNLGQGPELLIRYENEEAVDDSQLPKDRFSAERLKGVDSTLKIQPAELGDSAVYLCASSLEKTGGDYGYTFGSGTRLTVV.

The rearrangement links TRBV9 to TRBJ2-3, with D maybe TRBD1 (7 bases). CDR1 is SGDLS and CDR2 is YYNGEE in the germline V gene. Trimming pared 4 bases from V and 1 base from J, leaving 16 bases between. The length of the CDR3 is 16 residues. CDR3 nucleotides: TGTGCCAGCAGCCATTCTGGGGGGACAGGCACAGATACGCAGTATTTT. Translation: CASSHSGGTGTDTQYF.

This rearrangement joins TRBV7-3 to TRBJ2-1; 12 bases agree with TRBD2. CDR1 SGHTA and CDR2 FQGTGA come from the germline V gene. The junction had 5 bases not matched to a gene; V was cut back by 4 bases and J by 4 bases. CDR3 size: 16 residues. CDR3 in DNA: TGTGCCAGCAGCTCAACCCTAGCGGGGGGGTACAATGAGCAGTTCTTC. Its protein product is CASSSTLAGGYNEQFF.

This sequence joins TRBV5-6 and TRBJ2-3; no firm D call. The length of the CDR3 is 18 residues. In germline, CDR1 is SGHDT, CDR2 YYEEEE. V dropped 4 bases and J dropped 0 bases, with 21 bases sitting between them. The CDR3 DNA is TGTGCCAGCAGCCCCGTGGTTCTGAGGCAAACTAGCACAGATACGCAGTATTTT. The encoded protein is CASSPVVLRQTSTDTQYF.